This T cell receptor (beta chain) was captured by sequencing in a study of regulatory T cells in long-lasting Graves disease. Study-level information: Treatment with antithyroid drugs for over 5 years, together with positive TSH receptor antibodies, meant persistent Graves' disease.

V lost 1 base, J lost 0 bases, and 10 bases lay in between. This CDR3 comprises 15 residues. Germline CDR1 DFQATT, CDR2 SNEGSKA (reference sequence). The authors built TCR beta libraries using iRepertoire HTBI primers and Arm-PCR of CDR3 regions. TCRdb redid the calling of the multiplex PCR reads with MiXCR, one entry per CDR3 protein. In the table there are 600,000 to 850,000 distinct CDR3 sequences, 25% to 30% of which are singletons. This clonotype has only a few counts. Time point denoted: persistent/refractory GD, antithyroid drugs over 5 years with positive TRAb. Isolated PBMC RNA provided the starting material for the TCR library.

Specimen: peripheral blood mononuclear cells (PBMCs), collected when the disease was refractory, from a patient treated with antithyroid drugs. This sequence originates from a female donor with Graves disease. The genes are TRBV20-1 and TRBJ2-1, with D uncertain. As DNA, the CDR3 is TGCAGTGCTAGAGTGACTCACAGCTCCTACAATGAGCAGTTCTTC. It translates to CSARVTHSSYNEQFF.